The rows below give T cell receptor beta chains drawn from one sample of a study of blood T cell repertoires in COVID-19. Here immunoSEQ multiplex PCR was the method, and the copy in TCRdb shows in-frame clones only, minus some. The data show hundreds of thousands of clones, with about 85% seen just once and under 4% held by the top ten. Sequenced material: peripheral blood. These receptors all come from a man aged 18 to 29 with active or convalescent COVID-19. Each CDR3 is given with its conserved first and last residue.

J gene: TRBJ2-7; V gene: TRBV6-5; CDR3 protein: CASRLGQDVSYEQYF
J gene: TRBJ2-7; V gene: TRBV2; CDR3 protein: CASSQGFYEQYF
J gene: TRBJ1-2; V gene: TRBV7-2; CDR3 protein: CASSLNAGGAQGYTF
J gene: TRBJ1-4; V gene: TRBV3-1/TRBV3-2; CDR3 protein: CASSQDMYNEKLFF
J gene: TRBJ1-2; V gene: TRBV21-1; CDR3 protein: CASNRDYGYTF
J gene: TRBJ1-6; V gene: TRBV30; CDR3 protein: CAWSVSITGSSYNSPLHF
J gene: TRBJ2-7; V gene: TRBV5-4; CDR3 protein: CASGSGAYEQYF
J gene: TRBJ1-6; V gene: TRBV2; CDR3 protein: CASRDDRVTYNSPLHF
J gene: TRBJ2-3; V gene: TRBV5-1; CDR3 protein: CASSFGFGSGRSTDTQYF
J gene: TRBJ2-1; V gene: TRBV7-8; CDR3 protein: CASSLALAGGSNEQFF
J gene: TRBJ2-3; V gene: TRBV5-6; CDR3 protein: CASSSTRTYTDTQYF
J gene: TRBJ2-1; V gene: TRBV7-2; CDR3 protein: CASSRQGNEQFF
J gene: TRBJ1-6; V gene: TRBV7-9; CDR3 protein: CASSSQGWALHF
J gene: TRBJ2-7; V gene: TRBV9; CDR3 protein: CASSVGVLAGTYEQYF
J gene: TRBJ2-4; V gene: TRBV7-2; CDR3 protein: CASSLAGRGNIQYF
J gene: TRBJ1-6; V gene: TRBV27; CDR3 protein: CASSLTDSSSYNSPLHF
J gene: TRBJ1-1; V gene: TRBV10-2; CDR3 protein: CASSESRSMNTEAFF
J gene: TRBJ1-5; V gene: TRBV7-8; CDR3 protein: CASSLAPGLSNQPQHF
J gene: TRBJ1-6; V gene: TRBV7-9; CDR3 protein: CASTDRYSPLHF
J gene: TRBJ2-5; V gene: TRBV5-1; CDR3 protein: CASSLGTSGGQETQYF
J gene: TRBJ1-5; V gene: TRBV9; CDR3 protein: CASSVFWGGRRNQPQHF
J gene: TRBJ1-2; V gene: TRBV7-2; CDR3 protein: CASSLAARGNPNYGYTF
J gene: TRBJ2-1; V gene: TRBV18; CDR3 protein: CASSSTSSNEQFF
J gene: TRBJ2-1; V gene: TRBV6-5; CDR3 protein: CASSYSRGQGYNEQFF
J gene: TRBJ1-2; V gene: TRBV7-2; CDR3 protein: CASSPNRGHYGYTF
J gene: TRBJ2-3; V gene: TRBV6-6; CDR3 protein: CASSYSPGGTDTQYF
J gene: TRBJ1-2; V gene: TRBV15; CDR3 protein: CATSRRQSDGYTF
J gene: TRBJ1-3; V gene: TRBV13; CDR3 protein: CASSLGPFRGTGNTIYF
J gene: TRBJ2-7; V gene: TRBV6-5; CDR3 protein: CASSYSNEPSGEQYF
J gene: TRBJ1-6; V gene: TRBV10-2; CDR3 protein: CASRWDRQNSPLHF
J gene: TRBJ1-4; V gene: TRBV11-2; CDR3 protein: CASSLEGGNEKLFF
J gene: TRBJ2-7; V gene: TRBV5-5; CDR3 protein: CASIRGQGSYEQYF
J gene: TRBJ1-2; V gene: TRBV7-2; CDR3 protein: CASSLAGGAANYGYTF
J gene: TRBJ1-5; V gene: TRBV12-3/TRBV12-4; CDR3 protein: CASGTGTNQPQHF
J gene: TRBJ1-3; V gene: TRBV5-6; CDR3 protein: CASSGLQGNTGNTIYF
J gene: TRBJ1-5; V gene: TRBV6-5; CDR3 protein: CASMGRGLRQPQHF
J gene: TRBJ2-3; V gene: TRBV5-8; CDR3 protein: CASSLRGNTQYF
J gene: TRBJ2-1; V gene: TRBV18; CDR3 protein: CASSPAGGSNNEQFF
J gene: TRBJ1-1; V gene: TRBV11-1; CDR3 protein: CASSSYRGGMNTEAFF
J gene: TRBJ2-5; V gene: TRBV7-2; CDR3 protein: CASSYQTGGETQYF